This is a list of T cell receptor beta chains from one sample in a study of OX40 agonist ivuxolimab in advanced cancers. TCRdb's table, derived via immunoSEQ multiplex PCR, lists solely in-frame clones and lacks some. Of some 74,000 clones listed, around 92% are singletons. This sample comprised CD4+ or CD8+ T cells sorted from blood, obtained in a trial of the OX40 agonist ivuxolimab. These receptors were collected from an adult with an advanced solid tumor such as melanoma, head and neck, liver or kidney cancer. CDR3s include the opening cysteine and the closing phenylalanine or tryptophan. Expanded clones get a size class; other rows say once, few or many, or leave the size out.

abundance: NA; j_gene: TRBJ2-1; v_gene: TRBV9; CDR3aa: CASSGQGWSSGEQFF
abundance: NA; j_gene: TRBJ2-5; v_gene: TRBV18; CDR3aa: CASSPLFMGTGEETQYF
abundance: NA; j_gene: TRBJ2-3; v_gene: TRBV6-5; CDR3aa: CASRLYAGLTDTQYF
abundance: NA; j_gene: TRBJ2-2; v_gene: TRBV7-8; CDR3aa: CASRRTSGPGELFF
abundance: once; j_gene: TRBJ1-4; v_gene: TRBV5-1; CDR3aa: CASSLAGTNEKLFF
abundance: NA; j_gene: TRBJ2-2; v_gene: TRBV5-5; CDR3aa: CASSLGQVPTRELFF
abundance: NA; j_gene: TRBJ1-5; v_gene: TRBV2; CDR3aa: CASSPGFNQPQHF
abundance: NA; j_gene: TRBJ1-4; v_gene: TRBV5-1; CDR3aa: CASSSGWADEKLFF
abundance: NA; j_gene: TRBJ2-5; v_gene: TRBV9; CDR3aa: CASSVGPSPETQYF
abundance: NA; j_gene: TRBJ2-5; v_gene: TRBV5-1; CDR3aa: CASSARGQGPQETQYF
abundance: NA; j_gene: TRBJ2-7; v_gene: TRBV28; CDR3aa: CASSLIGTGHHEQYF
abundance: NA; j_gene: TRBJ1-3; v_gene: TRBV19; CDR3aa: CASSLQTEVPKNTIYF
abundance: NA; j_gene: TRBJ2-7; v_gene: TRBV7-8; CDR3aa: CASSGTSGRATYEQYF
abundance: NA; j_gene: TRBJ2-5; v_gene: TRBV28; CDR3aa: CASSPTSGRGKTQYF
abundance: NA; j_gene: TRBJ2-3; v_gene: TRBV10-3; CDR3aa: CAISESTLPLTDTQYF
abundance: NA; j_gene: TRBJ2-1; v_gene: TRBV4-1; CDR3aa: CASSRAPGNEQFF
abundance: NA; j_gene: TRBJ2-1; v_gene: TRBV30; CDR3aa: CAWELGYNEQFF
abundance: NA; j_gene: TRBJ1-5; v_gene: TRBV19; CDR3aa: CASSMDPMVSRESNQPQHF
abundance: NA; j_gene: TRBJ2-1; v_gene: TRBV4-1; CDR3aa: CASSQARAAGEQFF
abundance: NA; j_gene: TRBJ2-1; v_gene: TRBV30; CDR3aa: CAWSAGLAVSEQFF
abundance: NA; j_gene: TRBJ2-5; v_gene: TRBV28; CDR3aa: CASSPRQGAVETQYF
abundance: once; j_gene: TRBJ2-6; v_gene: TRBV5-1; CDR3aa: CASSPPHSGANVLTF
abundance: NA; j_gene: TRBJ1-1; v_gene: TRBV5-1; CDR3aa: CASSLDAGVGAFF
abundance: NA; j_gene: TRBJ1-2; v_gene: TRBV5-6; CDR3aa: CASRDTGQGSGGYTF
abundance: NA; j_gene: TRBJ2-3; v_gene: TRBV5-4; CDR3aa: CASSSPMKSGKQGDTQYF
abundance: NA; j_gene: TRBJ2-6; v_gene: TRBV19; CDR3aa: CASSIAGTGANVLTF
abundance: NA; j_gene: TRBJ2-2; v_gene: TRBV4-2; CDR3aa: CASSLGTSAGGTGELFF
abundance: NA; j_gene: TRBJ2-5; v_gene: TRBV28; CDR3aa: CASTLTDQETQYF
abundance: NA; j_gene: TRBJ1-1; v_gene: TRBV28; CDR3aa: CASSAHTNTEAFF
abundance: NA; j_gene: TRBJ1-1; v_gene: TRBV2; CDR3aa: CASSPQGNTEAFF
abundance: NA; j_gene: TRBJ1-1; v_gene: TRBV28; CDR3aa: CASSFRGLDAFF
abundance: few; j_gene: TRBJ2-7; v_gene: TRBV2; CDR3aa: CASSGPSSYEQYF
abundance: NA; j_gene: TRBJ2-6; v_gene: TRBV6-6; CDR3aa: CASSTGRDGANVLTF
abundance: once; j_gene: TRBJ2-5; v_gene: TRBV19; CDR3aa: CASSIFGGLAETQYF
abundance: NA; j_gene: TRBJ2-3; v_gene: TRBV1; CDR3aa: CTSSQGGRVDTDTQYF
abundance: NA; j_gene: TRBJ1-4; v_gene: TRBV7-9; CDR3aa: CASSLRGYEKLFF
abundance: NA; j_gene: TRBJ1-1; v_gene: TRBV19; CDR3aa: CASSILTGGRQMNTEAFF
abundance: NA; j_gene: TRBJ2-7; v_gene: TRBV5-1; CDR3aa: CASSIQGYEQYF
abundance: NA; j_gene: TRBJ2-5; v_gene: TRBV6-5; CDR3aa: CASRPGARETQYF
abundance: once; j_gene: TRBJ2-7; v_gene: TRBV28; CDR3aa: CASSLGYEQYF
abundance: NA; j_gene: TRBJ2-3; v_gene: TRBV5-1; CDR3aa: CASSLNSGSSTDTQYF
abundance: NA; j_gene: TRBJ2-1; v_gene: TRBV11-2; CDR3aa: CASSLDNEQFF
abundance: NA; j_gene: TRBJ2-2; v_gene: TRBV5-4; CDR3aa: CASSLGGRVDGELFF
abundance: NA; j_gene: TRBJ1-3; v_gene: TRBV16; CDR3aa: CASSQGAGNTIYF
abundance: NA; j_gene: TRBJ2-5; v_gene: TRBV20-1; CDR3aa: CSALRGETQYF
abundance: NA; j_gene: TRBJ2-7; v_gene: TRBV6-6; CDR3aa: CASSRDRRDEQYF
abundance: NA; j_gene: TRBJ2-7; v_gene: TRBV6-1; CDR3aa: CASTQTGDYYEQYF
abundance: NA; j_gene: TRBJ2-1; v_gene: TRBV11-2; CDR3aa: CASSTSRGLRNEQFF
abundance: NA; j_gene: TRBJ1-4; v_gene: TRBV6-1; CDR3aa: CASSLHATNEKLFF
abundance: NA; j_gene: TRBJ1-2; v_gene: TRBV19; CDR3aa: CASSPRIISRQGTYYGYTF
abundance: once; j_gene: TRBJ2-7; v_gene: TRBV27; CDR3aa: CASSLTKTGFRHEQYF
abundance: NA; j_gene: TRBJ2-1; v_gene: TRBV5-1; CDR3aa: CASSLQPSDSSYNEQFF
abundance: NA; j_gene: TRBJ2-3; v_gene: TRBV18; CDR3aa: CASSPPGTDTQYF
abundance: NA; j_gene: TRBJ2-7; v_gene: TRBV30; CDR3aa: CAWRGGFYEQYF
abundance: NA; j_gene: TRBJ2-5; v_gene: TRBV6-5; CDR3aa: CASTSSLETQYF
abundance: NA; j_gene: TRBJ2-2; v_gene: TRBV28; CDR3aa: CASSSWANTGELFF